The clone carrying this TCR beta chain was seen many times. The record originates from a study of T cells in Graves' hyperthyroidism and ophthalmopathy. The CDR3 totals 13 residues. CDR1 is SQVTM and CDR2 is ANQGSEA in the germline V gene. Deletions cut 6 bases from V and 1 base from J, with 12 bases between. RNA transcripts were the template for amplifying TCR beta CDR3 regions. The HTBI primer set served for first-round RT-PCR of the TCR CDR3. Using its own MiXCR run on the multiplex PCR reads, TCRdb lists one record per CDR3 protein. The repertoire holds around 450,000 distinct CDR3 sequences, with roughly 15% as singletons.

This sequence originates from a young woman with Graves' hyperthyroidism. The material sequenced was blood. The gene calls are TRBV29-1 and TRBJ1-1; D unclear. The CDR3 region is CSVQRKANTEAFF. CDR3 sequence (DNA): TGCAGCGTCCAAAGGAAGGCGAACACTGAAGCTTTCTTT. Using reference TRBV29-1 and TRBJ1-1 for the parts outside the CDR3, the full variable domain is SAVISQKPSRDICQRGTSLTIQCQVDSQVTMMFWYRQQPGQSLTLIATANQGSEATYESGFVIDKFPISRPNLTFSTLTVSNMSPEDSSIYLCSVQRKANTEAFFGQGTRLTVV.